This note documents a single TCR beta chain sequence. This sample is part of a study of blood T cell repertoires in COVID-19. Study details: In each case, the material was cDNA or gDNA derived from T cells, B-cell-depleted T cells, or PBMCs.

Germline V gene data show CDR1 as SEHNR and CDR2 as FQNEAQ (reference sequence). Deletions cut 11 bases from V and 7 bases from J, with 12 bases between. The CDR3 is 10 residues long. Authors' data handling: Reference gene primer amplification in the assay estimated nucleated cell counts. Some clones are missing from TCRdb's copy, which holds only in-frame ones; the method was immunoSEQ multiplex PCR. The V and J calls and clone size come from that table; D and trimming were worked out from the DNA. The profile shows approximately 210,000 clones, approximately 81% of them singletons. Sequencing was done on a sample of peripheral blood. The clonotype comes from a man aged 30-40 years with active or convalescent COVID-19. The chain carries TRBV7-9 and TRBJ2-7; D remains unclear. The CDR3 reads CALGRSEQYF. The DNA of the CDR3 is TGTGCCCTGGGCCGGTCTGAGCAGTACTTC.